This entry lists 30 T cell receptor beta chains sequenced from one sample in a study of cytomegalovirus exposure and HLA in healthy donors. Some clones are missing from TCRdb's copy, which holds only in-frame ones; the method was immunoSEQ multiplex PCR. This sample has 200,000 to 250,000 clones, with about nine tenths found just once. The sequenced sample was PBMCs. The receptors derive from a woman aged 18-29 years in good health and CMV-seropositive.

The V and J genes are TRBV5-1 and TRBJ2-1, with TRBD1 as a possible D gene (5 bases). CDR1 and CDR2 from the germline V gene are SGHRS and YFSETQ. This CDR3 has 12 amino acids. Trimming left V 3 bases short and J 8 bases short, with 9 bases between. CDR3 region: CASSSQGYEQFF. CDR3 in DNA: TGCGCCAGCAGCTCCCAGGGATATGAGCAGTTCTTC.

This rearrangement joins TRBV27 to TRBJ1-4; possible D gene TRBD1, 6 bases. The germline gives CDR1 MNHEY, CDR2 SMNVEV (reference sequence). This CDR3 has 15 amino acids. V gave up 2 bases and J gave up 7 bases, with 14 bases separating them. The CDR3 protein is CASSLRGGLGEKLFF. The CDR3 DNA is TGTGCCAGCAGTTTACGGGGGGGGCTGGGTGAAAAACTGTTTTTT.

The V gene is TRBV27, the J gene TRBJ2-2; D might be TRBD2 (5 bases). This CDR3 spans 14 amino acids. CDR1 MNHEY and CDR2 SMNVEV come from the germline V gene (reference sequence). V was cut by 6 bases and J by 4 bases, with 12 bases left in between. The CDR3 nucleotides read TGTGCCAGCAGAGAAGGGAGTTCCACCGGGGAGCTGTTTTTT. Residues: CASREGSSTGELFF.

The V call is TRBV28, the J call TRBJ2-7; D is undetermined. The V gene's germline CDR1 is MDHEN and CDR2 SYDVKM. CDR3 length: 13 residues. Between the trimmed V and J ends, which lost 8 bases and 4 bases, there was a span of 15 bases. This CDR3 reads CASQVGRKYEQYF. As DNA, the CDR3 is TGTGCCAGCCAGGTCGGCAGAAAATACGAGCAGTACTTC.

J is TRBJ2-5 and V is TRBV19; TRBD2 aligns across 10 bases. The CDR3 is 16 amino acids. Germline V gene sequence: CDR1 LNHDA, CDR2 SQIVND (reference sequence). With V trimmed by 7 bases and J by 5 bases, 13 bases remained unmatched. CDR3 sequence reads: CASIERPGTSAETQYF. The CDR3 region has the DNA TGTGCCAGTATCGAACGACCCGGGACTAGCGCGGAGACCCAGTACTTC.

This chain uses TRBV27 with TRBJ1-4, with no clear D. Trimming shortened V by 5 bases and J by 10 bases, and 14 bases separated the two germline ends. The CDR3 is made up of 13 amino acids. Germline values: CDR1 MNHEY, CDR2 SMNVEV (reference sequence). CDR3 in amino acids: CASSPRGIGKLFF. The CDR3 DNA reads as TGTGCCAGCAGTCCCCGCGGAATCGGAAAACTGTTTTTT.

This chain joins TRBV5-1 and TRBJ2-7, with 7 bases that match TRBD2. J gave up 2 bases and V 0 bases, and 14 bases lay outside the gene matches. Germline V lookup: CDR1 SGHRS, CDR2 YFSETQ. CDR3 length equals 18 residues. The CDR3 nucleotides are TGCGCCAGCAGCTTGGGGGGAACTAGCGTTGGCCCGACCTACGAGCAGTACTTC. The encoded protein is CASSLGGTSVGPTYEQYF.

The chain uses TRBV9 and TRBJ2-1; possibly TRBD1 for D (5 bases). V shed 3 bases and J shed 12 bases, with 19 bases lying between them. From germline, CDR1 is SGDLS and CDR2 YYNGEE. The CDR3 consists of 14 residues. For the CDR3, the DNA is TGTGCCAGCAGCGCTCAAACAGGTGCCGGTAGGCAGTTCTTC. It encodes CASSAQTGAGRQFF.

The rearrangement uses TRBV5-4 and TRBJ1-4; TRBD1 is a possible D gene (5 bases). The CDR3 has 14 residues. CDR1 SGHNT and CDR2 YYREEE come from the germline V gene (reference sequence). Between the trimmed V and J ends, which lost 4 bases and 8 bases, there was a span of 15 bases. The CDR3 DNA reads TGTGCCAGCAGCGGGTCAGAGGGACTAGAAAAACTGTTTTTT. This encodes CASSGSEGLEKLFF.

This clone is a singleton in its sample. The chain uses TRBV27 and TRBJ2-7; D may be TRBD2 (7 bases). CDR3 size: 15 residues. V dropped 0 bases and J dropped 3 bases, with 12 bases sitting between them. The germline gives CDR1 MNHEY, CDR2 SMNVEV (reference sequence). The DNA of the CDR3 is TGTGCCAGCAGTTTATCAGGGGGGGCGGGCTACGAGCAGTACTTC. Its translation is CASSLSGGAGYEQYF.

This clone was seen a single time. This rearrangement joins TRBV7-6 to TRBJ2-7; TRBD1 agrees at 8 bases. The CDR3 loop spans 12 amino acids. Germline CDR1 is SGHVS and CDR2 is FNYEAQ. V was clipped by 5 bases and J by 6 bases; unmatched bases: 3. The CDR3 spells CASSVDRGEQYF. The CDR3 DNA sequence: TGTGCCAGCAGCGTCGACAGGGGCGAGCAGTACTTC.

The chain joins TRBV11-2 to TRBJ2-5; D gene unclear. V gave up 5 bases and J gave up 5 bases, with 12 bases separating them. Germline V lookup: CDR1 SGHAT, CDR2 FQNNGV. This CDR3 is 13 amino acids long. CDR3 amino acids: CASSPPLRETQYF. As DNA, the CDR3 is TGTGCCAGCAGCCCCCCACTACGGGAGACCCAGTACTTC.

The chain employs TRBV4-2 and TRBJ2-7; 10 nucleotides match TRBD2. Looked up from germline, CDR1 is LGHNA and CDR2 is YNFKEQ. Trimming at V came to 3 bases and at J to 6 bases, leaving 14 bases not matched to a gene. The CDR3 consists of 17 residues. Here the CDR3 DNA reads TGTGCCAGCAGCCAGCCTAGCGGGAGCCAAGGGGTTAGCGAGCAGTACTTC. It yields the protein CASSQPSGSQGVSEQYF.

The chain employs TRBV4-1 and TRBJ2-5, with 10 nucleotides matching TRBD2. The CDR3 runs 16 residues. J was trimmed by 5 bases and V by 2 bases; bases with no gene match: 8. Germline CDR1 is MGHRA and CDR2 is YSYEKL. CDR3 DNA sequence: TGCGCCAGCAGCCAATTAGGACTAGCGGTGGGGGAGACCCAGTACTTC. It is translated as CASSQLGLAVGETQYF.

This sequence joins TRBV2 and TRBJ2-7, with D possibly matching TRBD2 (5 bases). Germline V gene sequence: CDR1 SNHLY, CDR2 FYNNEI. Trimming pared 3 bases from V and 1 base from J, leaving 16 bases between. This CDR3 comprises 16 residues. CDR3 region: CASSDRSAGLSYEQYF. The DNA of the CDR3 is TGTGCCAGCAGTGATCGTTCGGCGGGTCTATCCTACGAGCAGTACTTC.

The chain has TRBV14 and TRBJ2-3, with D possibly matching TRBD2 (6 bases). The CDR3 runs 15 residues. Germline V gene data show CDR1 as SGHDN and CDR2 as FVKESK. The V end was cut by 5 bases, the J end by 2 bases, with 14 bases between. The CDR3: CASSDTAGFTDTQYF. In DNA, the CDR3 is TGTGCCAGCAGCGACACGGCGGGATTCACAGATACGCAGTATTTT.

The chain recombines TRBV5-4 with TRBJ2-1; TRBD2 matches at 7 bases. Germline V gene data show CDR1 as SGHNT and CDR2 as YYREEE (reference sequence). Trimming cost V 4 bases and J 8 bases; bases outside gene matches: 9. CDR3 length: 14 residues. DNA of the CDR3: TGTGCCAGCAGCGGGGGAGGGGTCGTTGATGAGCAGTTCTTC. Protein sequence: CASSGGGVVDEQFF.

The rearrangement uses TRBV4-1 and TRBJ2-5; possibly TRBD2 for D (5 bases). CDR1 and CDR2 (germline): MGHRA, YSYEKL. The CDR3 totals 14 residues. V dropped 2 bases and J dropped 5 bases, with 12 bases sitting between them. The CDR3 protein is CASSQPRRTETQYF. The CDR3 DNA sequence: TGCGCCAGCAGCCAACCGCGGAGGACGGAGACCCAGTACTTC.

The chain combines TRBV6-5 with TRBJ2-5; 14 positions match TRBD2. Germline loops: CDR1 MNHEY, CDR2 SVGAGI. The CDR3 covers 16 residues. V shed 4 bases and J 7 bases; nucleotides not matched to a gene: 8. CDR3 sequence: CASSWGLAGEGGTQYF. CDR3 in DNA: TGTGCCAGCAGTTGGGGACTAGCGGGAGAAGGGGGGACCCAGTACTTC.

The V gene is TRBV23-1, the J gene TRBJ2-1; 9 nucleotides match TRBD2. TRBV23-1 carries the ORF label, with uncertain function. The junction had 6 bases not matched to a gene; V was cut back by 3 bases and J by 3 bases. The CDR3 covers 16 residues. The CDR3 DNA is TGCGCCAGCAGTCAGGCGGGAGGGCACAACTACAATGAGCAGTTCTTC. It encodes CASSQAGGHNYNEQFF.

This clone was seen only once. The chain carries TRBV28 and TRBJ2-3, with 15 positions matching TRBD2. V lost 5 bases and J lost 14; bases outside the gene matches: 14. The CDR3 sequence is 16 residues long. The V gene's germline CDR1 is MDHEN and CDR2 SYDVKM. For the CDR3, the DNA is TGTGCCAGCAGTCCTATTTCCGGGACTAGCGGGAGGCAACCGTATTTT. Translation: CASSPISGTSGRQPYF.

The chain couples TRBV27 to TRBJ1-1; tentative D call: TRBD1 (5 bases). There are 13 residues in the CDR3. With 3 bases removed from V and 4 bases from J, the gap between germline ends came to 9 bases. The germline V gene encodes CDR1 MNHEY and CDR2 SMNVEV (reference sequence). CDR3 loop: CASSLGRTTEAFF. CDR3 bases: TGTGCCAGCAGTTTGGGGCGGACCACTGAAGCTTTCTTT.

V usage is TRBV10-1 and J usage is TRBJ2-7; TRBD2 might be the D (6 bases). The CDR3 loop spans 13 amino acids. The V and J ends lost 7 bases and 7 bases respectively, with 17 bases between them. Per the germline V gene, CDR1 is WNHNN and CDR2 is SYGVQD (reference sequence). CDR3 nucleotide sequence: TGCGCCAGCACTAAGCGGGTAAGGGGAGAGCAGTACTTC. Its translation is CASTKRVRGEQYF.

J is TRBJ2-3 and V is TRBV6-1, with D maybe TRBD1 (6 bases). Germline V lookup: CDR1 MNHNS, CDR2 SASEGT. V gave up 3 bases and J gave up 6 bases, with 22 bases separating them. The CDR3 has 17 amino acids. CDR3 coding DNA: TGTGCCAGCAGTGATTATTGGGCGAGCCTCCAGGGGGATACGCAGTATTTT. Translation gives CASSDYWASLQGDTQYF.

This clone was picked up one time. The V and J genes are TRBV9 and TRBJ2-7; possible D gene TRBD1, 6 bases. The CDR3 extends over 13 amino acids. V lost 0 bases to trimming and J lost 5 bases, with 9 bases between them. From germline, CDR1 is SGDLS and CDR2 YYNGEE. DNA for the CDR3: TGTGCCAGCAGCGTAGGAGGGGGTAACGAGCAGTACTTC. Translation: CASSVGGGNEQYF.

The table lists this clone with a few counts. The CDR3 loop is CASGRDRGDEKLFF. The DNA for the CDR3 is TGTGCCAGCGGTAGGGACAGGGGCGATGAAAAACTGTTTTTT. This chain uses TRBV6-1 with TRBJ1-4; 10 bases line up with TRBD1. CDR1 and CDR2 from the germline V gene are MNHNS and SASEGT. The CDR3 is made up of 14 amino acids. V was pared by 8 bases and J by 6 bases, with 6 bases of the junction left unmatched.

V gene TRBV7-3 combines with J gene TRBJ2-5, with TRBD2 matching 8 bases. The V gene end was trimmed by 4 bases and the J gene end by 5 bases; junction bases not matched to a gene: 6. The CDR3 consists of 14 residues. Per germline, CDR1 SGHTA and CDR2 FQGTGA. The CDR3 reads CASSSRGGPETQYF. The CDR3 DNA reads TGTGCCAGCAGCTCACGGGGGGGGCCGGAGACCCAGTACTTC.

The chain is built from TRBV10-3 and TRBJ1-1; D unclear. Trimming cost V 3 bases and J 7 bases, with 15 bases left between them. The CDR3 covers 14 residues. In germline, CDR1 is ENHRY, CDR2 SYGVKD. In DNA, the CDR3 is TGTGCCATCAGTGACCTTCGAAGTAGTAATGAAGCTTTCTTT. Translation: CAISDLRSSNEAFF.

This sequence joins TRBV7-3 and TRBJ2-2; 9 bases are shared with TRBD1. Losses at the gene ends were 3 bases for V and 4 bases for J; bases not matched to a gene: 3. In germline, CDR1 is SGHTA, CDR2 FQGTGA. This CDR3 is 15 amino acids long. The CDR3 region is CASSLGDRATGELFF. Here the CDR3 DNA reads TGTGCCAGCAGCTTGGGGGACAGGGCCACCGGGGAGCTGTTTTTT.

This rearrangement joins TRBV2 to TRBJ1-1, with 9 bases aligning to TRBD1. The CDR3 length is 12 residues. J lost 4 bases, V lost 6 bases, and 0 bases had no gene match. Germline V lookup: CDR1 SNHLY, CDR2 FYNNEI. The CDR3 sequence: CASRGQGTEAFF. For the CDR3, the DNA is TGTGCCAGCAGGGGACAGGGCACTGAAGCTTTCTTT.